A single sample gave rise to the 25 T cell receptor beta chains below, sequenced in a study of glioma-infiltrating T cells. TCR alpha and beta CDR3 regions were amplified from RNA using iRepertoire nested multiplex PCR. TCRdb processed the multiplex PCR reads anew with MiXCR; each CDR3 protein has one entry. The sample lists 100,000 to 150,000 distinct CDR3 sequences, less than 30% occurring once. The sample taken for sequencing was glioma tissue, nonneoplastic brain tissue, or PBMCs (not recorded which). The source is a human donor with low-grade glioma or glioblastoma, undergoing nonglioma brain surgery, or in good health (not recorded which).

This clonotype was seen a handful of times. The chain recombines TRBV29-1 with TRBJ2-2; unclear D gene. Trimming removed 4 bases from V and 1 base from J, with 7 bases in between. From germline, CDR1 is SQVTM and CDR2 ANQGSEA. The CDR3 covers 13 residues. CDR3 protein: CSVGRQNTGELFF. CDR3 nucleotide sequence: TGCAGCGTTGGTCGGCAGAACACCGGGGAGCTGTTTTTT.

The CDR3 coding sequence is TGTGCCAGCAGCTTGGCAGCCTTTAATGAGCAGTTCTTC. Protein product: CASSLAAFNEQFF. The chain couples TRBV5-5 to TRBJ2-1; D unclear. The CDR3 length is 13 residues. The germline V gene encodes CDR1 SGHKS and CDR2 YYEKEE (reference sequence). The V gene lost 0 bases and the J gene lost 7 bases, with 8 bases spanning the gap.

This clonotype has a count of ten or more. This chain uses TRBV27 with TRBJ1-1, with TRBD1 matching 7 bases. With 5 bases clipped from V and 0 bases from J, the junction kept 6 bases outside the gene matches. Germline lookup yields CDR1 MNHEY and CDR2 SMNVEV (reference sequence). This CDR3 region has 15 residues. CDR3 protein: CASSTTGILNTEAFF. The CDR3 region has the DNA TGTGCCAGCAGTACGACAGGGATTTTGAACACTGAAGCTTTCTTT.

The sample holds many counts of this clonotype. This chain uses TRBV28 with TRBJ1-2, with TRBD1 as a possible D gene (6 bases). Looked up from germline, CDR1 is MDHEN and CDR2 is SYDVKM. V lost 6 bases and J 4 bases, leaving 12 bases between the germline ends. The CDR3 has 13 amino acids. CDR3 sequence reads: CASSRPGAYGYTF. CDR3 DNA: TGTGCCAGCAGCCGCCCAGGGGCCTATGGCTACACCTTC.

Many counts were recorded for this clonotype. This rearrangement joins TRBV19 to TRBJ1-5, with D uncertain. Germline CDR1 and CDR2: LNHDA and SQIVND (reference sequence). This CDR3 has 15 residues. The germline V and J ends were trimmed by 3 bases and 3 bases, with 12 bases remaining between them. The CDR3 bases are TGTGCCAGTAGTATGGCTCAGATTAACAATCAGCCCCAGCATTTT. Translating gives CASSMAQINNQPQHF.

The rearrangement links TRBV7-3 to TRBJ1-1; TRBD1 is a possible D gene (5 bases). Deletions cut 2 bases from V and 0 bases from J, with 10 bases between. The germline gives CDR1 SGHTA, CDR2 FQGTGA. The CDR3 has 15 amino acids. The CDR3 spells CASSLWGPVNTEAFF. The CDR3 coding sequence is TGTGCCAGCAGCTTATGGGGACCGGTGAACACTGAAGCTTTCTTT.

In this sample, this clonotype turned up many times. The chain joins TRBV7-2 to TRBJ2-3; 8 bases map to TRBD2. V trimming: 4 bases; J trimming: 1 base; junction bases outside the gene matches: 1. The CDR3 length is 14 residues. From germline, CDR1 is SGHTA and CDR2 FQGNSA. CDR3 in DNA: TGTGCCAGCAGCTCGACTAGCGGCACAGATACGCAGTATTTT. This gives the protein CASSSTSGTDTQYF.

Regarding this clonotype: Possible read error: a much larger clone is one base away. The chain combines TRBV11-2 with TRBJ1-2; D might be TRBD1 (5 bases). The germline V gene encodes CDR1 SGHAT and CDR2 FQNNGV. The CDR3 is made up of 13 amino acids. CDR3 region: CATSKGMNYGYTF. The CDR3 coding sequence is TGTGCCACCAGCAAGGGGATGAACTATGGCTACACCTTC.

This clonotype was observed a few times. This is likely a read error, given that the CDR3 carries no conserved phenylalanine or tryptophan at its end. The chain employs TRBV24-1 and TRBJ1-2; D gene ambiguous. The CDR3 covers 11 residues. V lost 5 bases and J 8 bases, leaving 8 bases between the germline ends. The V gene's germline CDR1 is KGHDR and CDR2 SFDVKD. CDR3 sequence: CATSGLDGYTL. The CDR3, as DNA: TGTGCCACCAGTGGACTCGACGGCTACACCCTC.

The genes are TRBV29-1 and TRBJ1-2, with D perhaps matching TRBD1 (6 bases). Germline values: CDR1 SQVTM, CDR2 ANQGSEA. This CDR3 region has 14 residues. Trimming cost V 4 bases and J 4 bases, with 16 bases left between them. CDR3: CSVGDLRTAYGYTF. CDR3 bases: TGCAGCGTTGGAGATCTCAGGACAGCCTATGGCTACACCTTC. Combining the CDR3 with reference TRBV29-1 and TRBJ1-2 gives the whole variable domain SAVISQKPSRDICQRGTSLTIQCQVDSQVTMMFWYRQQPGQSLTLIATANQGSEATYESGFVIDKFPISRPNLTFSTLTVSNMSPEDSSIYLCSVGDLRTAYGYTFGSGTRLTVV.

This clonotype was counted many times. The chain recombines TRBV20-1 with TRBJ2-1, with 15 bases identical to TRBD2. Trimming cost V 2 bases and J 10 bases; bases outside gene matches: 9. CDR1 and CDR2 (germline): DFQATT, SNEGSKA (reference sequence). The CDR3 sequence is 16 residues long. CDR3 protein: CSARRSGLAGGREQFF. The CDR3 coding sequence is TGCAGTGCTAGACGCTCGGGACTAGCGGGAGGCCGCGAGCAGTTCTTC.

This clonotype showed up just a few times. The V call is TRBV10-3, the J call TRBJ2-1; D is possibly TRBD1 or TRBD2 (5 bases each). Trimming removed 6 bases from V and 5 bases from J, with 17 bases in between. CDR3 length: 15 residues. CDR1 is ENHRY and CDR2 is SYGVKD in the germline V gene. CDR3 region: CAIRIRDGTNNEQFF. CDR3 DNA: TGTGCCATCAGAATCCGGGACGGCACAAACAATGAGCAGTTCTTC.

This clonotype was recorded at least ten times. The chain joins TRBV7-2 to TRBJ2-5, with a weak D call TRBD1 (5 bases). Germline V gene lookup returns CDR1 SGHTA and CDR2 FQGNSA. V lost 4 bases, J lost 7 bases, and 19 bases lay in between. This CDR3 has 15 amino acids. The CDR3 DNA sequence: TGTGCCAGCAGCTCTCGACAGCGCAACAAGTTGACCCAGTACTTC. This translates into CASSSRQRNKLTQYF.

The chain recombines TRBV5-1 with TRBJ2-3; D is perhaps TRBD1 (6 bases). Germline values: CDR1 SGHRS, CDR2 YFSETQ. This CDR3 is built from 18 residues. The germline V and J ends were trimmed by 4 bases and 1 base, with 22 bases remaining between them. The CDR3 DNA reads as TGCGCCAGCAGCCCCCGGGACAAGGGCACCCCTGGCACAGATACGCAGTATTTT. Protein sequence: CASSPRDKGTPGTDTQYF.

This clonotype came up a few times. The chain has TRBV19 and TRBJ2-7; D remains ambiguous. This CDR3 has 15 amino acids. Trimming stripped 3 bases from V and 5 bases from J, with 17 bases between. Germline assignment: CDR1 LNHDA and CDR2 SQIVND (reference sequence). CDR3 residues: CASSMDPAPKDEQYF. CDR3 coding DNA: TGTGCCAGTAGTATGGATCCAGCACCCAAGGACGAGCAGTACTTC.

CDR3 bases: TGTGCCAGCGCCAGATCGCGGGCCGCAGAGACCCAGTACTTC. Translation gives CASARSRAAETQYF. The rearrangement links TRBV12-3 or TRBV12-4 to TRBJ2-5; a weak D match, TRBD2 (5 bases). Deletions cut 8 bases from V and 4 bases from J, with 17 bases between. CDR3 size: 14 residues.

This clonotype was found a few times. Since a much larger clone is just one base distant, this may be a read error. For the CDR3, the DNA is TGTGCCAGCCGCTTAGGACAGGCGAACACTGAAGCTTTCTTT. Translating it yields CASRLGQANTEAFF. The chain has TRBV7-9 and TRBJ1-1; TRBD1 agrees at 7 bases. Germline V gene lookup returns CDR1 SEHNR and CDR2 FQNEAQ (reference sequence). The CDR3 length is 14 residues.

In its sample, this clonotype was seen many times. V and J are TRBV18 and TRBJ2-7, with 9 bases that match TRBD1. The junction had 5 bases not matched to a gene; V was cut back by 3 bases and J by 2 bases. CDR3 length: 15 amino acids. Germline V gene data show CDR1 as KGHSH and CDR2 as LQKENI. CDR3 in DNA: TGTGCCAGCTCACCGTTCCGGGACAGGGCCTACGAGCAGTACTTC. Translating gives CASSPFRDRAYEQYF.

There are many counts of this clonotype. This CDR3 is CASKLAAETQYF. The CDR3 region has the DNA TGTGCCAGCAAGCTAGCTGCGGAGACCCAGTACTTC. The V gene is TRBV2, the J gene TRBJ2-5, with D possibly being TRBD2 (5 bases). The CDR3 contains 12 residues. The germline gives CDR1 SNHLY, CDR2 FYNNEI. Between the trimmed V and J ends, which lost 7 bases and 5 bases, there was a span of 11 bases.

Of note for this clonotype: This may stem from a read error, because a much larger clone lies one nucleotide away. The rearrangement joins TRBV28 to TRBJ2-5; D gene unclear. The ends were cut back, 10 bases at V and 4 bases at J, with 10 bases in the middle. This CDR3 has 11 amino acids. Germline loops: CDR1 MDHEN, CDR2 SYDVKM. CDR3 protein: CANTRRETQYF. The CDR3 region has the DNA TGTGCCAACACGAGAAGAGAGACCCAGTACTTC.

This clonotype was detected many times. The chain combines TRBV24-1 with TRBJ1-5; D unclear. Per germline, CDR1 KGHDR and CDR2 SFDVKD. The CDR3 loop spans 16 amino acids. The V gene lost 7 bases and the J gene lost 3 bases, with 18 bases spanning the gap. The DNA of the CDR3 is TGTGCCACCAGAAGTTCATGGCAGCCCTCCAATCAGCCCCAGCATTTT. Translation gives CATRSSWQPSNQPQHF.

The chain uses TRBV20-1 and TRBJ1-1; possible D gene TRBD1, 5 bases. Trimming left V 5 bases short and J 7 bases short, with 17 bases between. Germline-derived CDR1 and CDR2 are DFQATT and SNEGSKA (reference sequence). This CDR3 comprises 13 residues. The CDR3 loop reads CSAGGDGTLEAFF. CDR3 coding DNA: TGCAGTGCTGGGGGTGACGGTACTCTTGAAGCTTTCTTT.

This clonotype occurred many times. The genes are TRBV25-1 and TRBJ2-2, with D unclear. Deletions cut 1 base from V and 2 bases from J, with 8 bases between. CDR1 is MGHDK, CDR2 SYGVNS, per germline. CDR3 length: 15 amino acids. The CDR3 is CASSESTGNTGELFF. CDR3 DNA sequence: TGTGCCAGCAGTGAATCAACTGGTAACACCGGGGAGCTGTTTTTT.

The rearrangement links TRBV4-1 to TRBJ1-6; tentative D call: TRBD1 (5 bases). V dropped 0 bases and J dropped 9 bases, with 12 bases sitting between them. This CDR3 spans 15 amino acids. CDR1 and CDR2 from the germline V gene are MGHRA and YSYEKL. The CDR3 protein is CASSQDPGRSSPLHF. The CDR3 DNA sequence: TGCGCCAGCAGCCAAGACCCAGGGAGGAGTTCACCCCTCCACTTT.

This clonotype showed up many times. The chain uses TRBV7-6 and TRBJ1-6; D not resolved. CDR3 length: 13 amino acids. Germline CDR1 reads SGHVS; CDR2 reads FNYEAQ. Trimming shortened V by 0 bases and J by 9 bases, and 6 bases separated the two germline ends. The CDR3 reads CASSLAPFSPLHF. In nucleotides, the CDR3 is TGTGCCAGCAGCTTAGCCCCATTTTCACCCCTCCACTTT. Together with reference TRBV7-6 and TRBJ1-6, the CDR3 gives the full variable domain: GAGVSQSPRYKVTKRGQDVALRCDPISGHVSLYWYRQALGQGPEFLTYFNYEAQQDKSGLPNDRFSAERPEGSISTLTIQRTEQRDSAMYRCASSLAPFSPLHFGNGTRLTVT.